This T cell receptor beta chain came from a study of T cells in narcolepsy. Study-level information: Enrolled donors included narcolepsy type 1 or type 2 patients and healthy controls.

Clones were read by immunoSEQ multiplex PCR, and TCRdb kept only the in-frame ones, dropping some. The table lists tens of thousands of clones, approximately 90% of them singletons. Findings of the study overall: Healthy controls reportedly lacked the autoreactive clonotypes serially found in patients' blood. Same-patient CSF and blood CD4+ T cell clonotypes included HCRT-specific and TRIB2-specific autoreactive ones. No autoreactive T cell clone sequences appeared in some memory CD4+ repertoires.

Details on this clone: Its antigen is not identified.

CDR1 is LNHDA, CDR2 SQIVND, per germline (reference sequence). The CDR3 has 12 residues. The V and J ends lost 4 bases and 7 bases, in that order; junction bases with no gene match: 3. The chain combines TRBV19 with TRBJ1-1; 7 positions agree with TRBD1. The sequence came from a human donor with narcolepsy. The sequenced material came from CD45RA- memory CD4+ T cells from PBMCs. The CDR3 here is CASSRRQGEAFF. The DNA for the CDR3 is TGTGCCAGTAGTAGGAGACAGGGTGAAGCTTTCTTT.